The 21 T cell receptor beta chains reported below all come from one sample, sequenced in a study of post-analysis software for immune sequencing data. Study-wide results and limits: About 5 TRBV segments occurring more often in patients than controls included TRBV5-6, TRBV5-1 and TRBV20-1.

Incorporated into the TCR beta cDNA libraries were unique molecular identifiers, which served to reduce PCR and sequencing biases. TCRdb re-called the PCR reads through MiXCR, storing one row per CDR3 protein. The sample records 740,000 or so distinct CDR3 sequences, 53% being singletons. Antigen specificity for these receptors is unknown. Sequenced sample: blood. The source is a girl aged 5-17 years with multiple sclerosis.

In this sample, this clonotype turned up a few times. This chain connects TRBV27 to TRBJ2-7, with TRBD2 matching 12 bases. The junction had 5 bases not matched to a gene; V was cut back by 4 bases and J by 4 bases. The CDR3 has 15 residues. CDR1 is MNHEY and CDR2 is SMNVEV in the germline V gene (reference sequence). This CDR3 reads CASSSRLAGDYEQYF. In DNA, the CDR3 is TGTGCCAGCAGTTCGAGACTAGCGGGAGATTACGAGCAGTACTTC.

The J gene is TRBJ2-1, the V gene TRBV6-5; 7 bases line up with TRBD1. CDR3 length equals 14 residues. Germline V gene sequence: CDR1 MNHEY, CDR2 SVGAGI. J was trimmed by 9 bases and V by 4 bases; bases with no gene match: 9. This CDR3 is CASSLSTGLSEQFF. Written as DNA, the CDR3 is TGTGCCAGCAGTTTATCGACAGGGTTGAGTGAGCAGTTCTTC.

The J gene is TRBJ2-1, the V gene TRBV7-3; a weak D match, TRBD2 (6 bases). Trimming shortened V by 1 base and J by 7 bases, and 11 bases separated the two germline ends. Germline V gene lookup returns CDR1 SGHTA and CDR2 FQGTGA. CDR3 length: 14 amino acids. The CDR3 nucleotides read TGTGCCAGCAGCTTAAGGGACTTCAGGAATGAGCAGTTCTTC. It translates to CASSLRDFRNEQFF.

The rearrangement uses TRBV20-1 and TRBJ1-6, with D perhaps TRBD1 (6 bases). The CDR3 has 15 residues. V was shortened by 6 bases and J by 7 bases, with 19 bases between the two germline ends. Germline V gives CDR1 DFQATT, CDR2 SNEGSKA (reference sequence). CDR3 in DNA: TGCAGTGCCCCGATGGGAGGGGGTCGGAATTCACCCCTCCACTTT. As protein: CSAPMGGGRNSPLHF.

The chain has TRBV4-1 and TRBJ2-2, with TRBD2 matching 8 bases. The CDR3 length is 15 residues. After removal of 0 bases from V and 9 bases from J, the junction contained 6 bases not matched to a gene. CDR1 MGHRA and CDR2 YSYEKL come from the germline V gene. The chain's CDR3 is CASSQDIQRERELFF. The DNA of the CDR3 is TGCGCCAGCAGCCAAGATATTCAGCGGGAGAGGGAGCTGTTTTTT.

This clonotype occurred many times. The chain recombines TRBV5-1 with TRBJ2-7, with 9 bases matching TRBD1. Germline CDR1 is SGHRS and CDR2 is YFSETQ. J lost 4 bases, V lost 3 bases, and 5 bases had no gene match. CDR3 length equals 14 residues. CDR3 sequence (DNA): TGCGCCAGCAGCTCAAGGGACAGGGTTTACGAGCAGTACTTC. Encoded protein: CASSSRDRVYEQYF.

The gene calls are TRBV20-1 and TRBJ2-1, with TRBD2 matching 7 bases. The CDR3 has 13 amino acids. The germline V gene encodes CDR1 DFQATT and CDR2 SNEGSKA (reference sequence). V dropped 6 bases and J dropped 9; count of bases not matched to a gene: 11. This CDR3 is CSAPRASGGEQFF. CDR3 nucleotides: TGCAGTGCCCCCCGAGCTAGCGGCGGTGAGCAGTTCTTC.

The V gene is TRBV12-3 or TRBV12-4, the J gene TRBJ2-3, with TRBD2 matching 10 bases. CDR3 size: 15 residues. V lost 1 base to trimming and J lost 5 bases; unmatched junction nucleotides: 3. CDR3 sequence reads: CASSLEREGRDTQYF. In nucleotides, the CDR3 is TGTGCCAGCAGTTTAGAGCGGGAGGGGCGAGATACGCAGTATTTT.

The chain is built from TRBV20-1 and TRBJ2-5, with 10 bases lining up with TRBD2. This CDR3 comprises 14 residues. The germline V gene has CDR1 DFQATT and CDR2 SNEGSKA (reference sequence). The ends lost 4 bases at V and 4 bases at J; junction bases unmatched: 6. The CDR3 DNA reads TGCAGTGCTACCCTAGCGGGAGTAAGAGAGACCCAGTACTTC. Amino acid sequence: CSATLAGVRETQYF.

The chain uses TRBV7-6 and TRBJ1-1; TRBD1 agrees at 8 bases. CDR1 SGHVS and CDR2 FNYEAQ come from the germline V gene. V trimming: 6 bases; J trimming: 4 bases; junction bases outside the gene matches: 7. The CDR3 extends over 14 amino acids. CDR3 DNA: TGTGCCAGCAGAAAAGACAGGGGTGGCACTGAAGCTTTCTTT. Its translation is CASRKDRGGTEAFF.

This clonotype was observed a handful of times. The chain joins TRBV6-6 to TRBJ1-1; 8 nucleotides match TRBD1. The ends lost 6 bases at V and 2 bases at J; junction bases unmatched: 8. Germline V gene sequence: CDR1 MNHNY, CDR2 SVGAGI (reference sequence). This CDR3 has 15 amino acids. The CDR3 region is CASSYGQGGNTEAFF. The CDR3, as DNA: TGTGCCAGCAGCTACGGACAGGGAGGCAACACTGAAGCTTTCTTT.

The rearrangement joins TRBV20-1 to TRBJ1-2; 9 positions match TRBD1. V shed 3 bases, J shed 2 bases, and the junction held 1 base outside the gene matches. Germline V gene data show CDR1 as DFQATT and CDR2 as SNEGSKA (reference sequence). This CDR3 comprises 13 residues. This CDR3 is CSASTGGNYGYTF. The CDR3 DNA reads TGCAGTGCTAGTACAGGGGGCAACTATGGCTACACCTTC.

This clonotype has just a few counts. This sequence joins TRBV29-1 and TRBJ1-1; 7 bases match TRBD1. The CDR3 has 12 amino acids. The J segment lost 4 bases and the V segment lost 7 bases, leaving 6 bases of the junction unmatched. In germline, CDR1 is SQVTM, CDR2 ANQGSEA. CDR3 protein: CSAYRGSTEAFF. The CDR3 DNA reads TGCAGCGCGTACAGGGGATCCACTGAAGCTTTCTTT.

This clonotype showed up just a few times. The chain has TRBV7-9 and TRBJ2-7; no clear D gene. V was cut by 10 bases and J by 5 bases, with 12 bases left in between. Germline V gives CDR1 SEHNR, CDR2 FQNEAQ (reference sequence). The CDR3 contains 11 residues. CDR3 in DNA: TGTGCCATAGAAAGAAGGGACGAGCAGTACTTC. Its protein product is CAIERRDEQYF. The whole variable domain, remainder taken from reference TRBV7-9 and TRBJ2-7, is DTGVSQNPRHKITKRGQNVTFRCDPISEHNRLYWYRQTLGQGPEFLTYFQNEAQLEKSRLLSDRFSAERPKGSFSTLEIQRTEQGDSAMYLCAIERRDEQYFGPGTRLTVT.

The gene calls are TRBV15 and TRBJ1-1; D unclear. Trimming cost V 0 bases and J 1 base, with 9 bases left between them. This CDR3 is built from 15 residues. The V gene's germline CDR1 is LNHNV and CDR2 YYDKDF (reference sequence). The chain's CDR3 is CATSRDRRSNTEAFF. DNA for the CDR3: TGTGCCACCAGCAGAGATAGGAGGTCGAACACTGAAGCTTTCTTT.

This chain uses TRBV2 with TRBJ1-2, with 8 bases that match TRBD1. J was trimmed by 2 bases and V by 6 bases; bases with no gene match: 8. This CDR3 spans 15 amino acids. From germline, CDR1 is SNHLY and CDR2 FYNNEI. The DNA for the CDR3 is TGTGCCAGCAGGATCCGCGGACAGGGAAACTATGGCTACACCTTC. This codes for CASRIRGQGNYGYTF.

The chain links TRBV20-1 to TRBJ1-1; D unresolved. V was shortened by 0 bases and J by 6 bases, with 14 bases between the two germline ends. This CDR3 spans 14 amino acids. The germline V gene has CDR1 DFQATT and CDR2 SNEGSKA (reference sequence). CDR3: CSARDHGPRAEAFF. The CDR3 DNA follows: TGCAGTGCTAGAGATCACGGTCCGCGGGCTGAAGCTTTCTTT.

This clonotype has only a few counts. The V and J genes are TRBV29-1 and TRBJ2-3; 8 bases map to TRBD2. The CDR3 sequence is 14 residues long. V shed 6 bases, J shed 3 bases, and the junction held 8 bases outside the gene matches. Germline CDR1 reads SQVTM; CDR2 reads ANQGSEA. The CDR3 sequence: CSVLRVAGTDTQYF. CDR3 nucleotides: TGCAGCGTGCTCCGGGTAGCGGGAACAGATACGCAGTATTTT.

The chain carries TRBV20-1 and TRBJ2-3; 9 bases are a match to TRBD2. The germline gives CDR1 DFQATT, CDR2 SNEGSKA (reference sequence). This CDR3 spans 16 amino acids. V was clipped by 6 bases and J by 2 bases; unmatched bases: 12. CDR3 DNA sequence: TGCAGTGCCAGGGGCCATGCGGGAGGGACCACAGATACGCAGTATTTT. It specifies CSARGHAGGTTDTQYF.

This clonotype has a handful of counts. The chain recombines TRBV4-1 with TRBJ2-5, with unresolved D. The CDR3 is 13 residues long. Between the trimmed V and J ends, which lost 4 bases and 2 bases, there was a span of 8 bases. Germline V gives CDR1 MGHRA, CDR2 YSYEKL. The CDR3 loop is CASSPEPQETQYF. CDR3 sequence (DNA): TGCGCCAGCAGCCCGGAACCTCAAGAGACCCAGTACTTC.

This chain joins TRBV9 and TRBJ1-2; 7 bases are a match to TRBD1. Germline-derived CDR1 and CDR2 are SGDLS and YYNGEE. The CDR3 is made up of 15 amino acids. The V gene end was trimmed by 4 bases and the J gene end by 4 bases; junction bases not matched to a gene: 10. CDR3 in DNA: TGTGCCAGCAGCCCAGAAGGACAGGATCTCTATGGCTACACCTTC. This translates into CASSPEGQDLYGYTF.